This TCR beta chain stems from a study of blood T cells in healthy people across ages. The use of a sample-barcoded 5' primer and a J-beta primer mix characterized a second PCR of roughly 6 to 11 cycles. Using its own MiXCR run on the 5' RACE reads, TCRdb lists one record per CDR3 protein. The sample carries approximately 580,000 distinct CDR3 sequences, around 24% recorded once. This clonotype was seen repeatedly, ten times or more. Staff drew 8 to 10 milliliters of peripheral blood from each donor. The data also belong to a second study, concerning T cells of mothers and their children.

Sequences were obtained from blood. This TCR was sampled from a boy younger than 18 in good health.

CDR3 sequence: CASSHPLWGQETQYF. The DNA of the CDR3 is TGTGCCAGCAGTCACCCCCTGTGGGGACAAGAGACCCAGTACTTC. The V gene is TRBV7-2, the J gene TRBJ2-5, with D unclear. This CDR3 is built from 15 residues. Germline V gene sequence: CDR1 SGHTA, CDR2 FQGNSA. Trimming stripped 6 bases from V and 2 bases from J, with 16 bases between.